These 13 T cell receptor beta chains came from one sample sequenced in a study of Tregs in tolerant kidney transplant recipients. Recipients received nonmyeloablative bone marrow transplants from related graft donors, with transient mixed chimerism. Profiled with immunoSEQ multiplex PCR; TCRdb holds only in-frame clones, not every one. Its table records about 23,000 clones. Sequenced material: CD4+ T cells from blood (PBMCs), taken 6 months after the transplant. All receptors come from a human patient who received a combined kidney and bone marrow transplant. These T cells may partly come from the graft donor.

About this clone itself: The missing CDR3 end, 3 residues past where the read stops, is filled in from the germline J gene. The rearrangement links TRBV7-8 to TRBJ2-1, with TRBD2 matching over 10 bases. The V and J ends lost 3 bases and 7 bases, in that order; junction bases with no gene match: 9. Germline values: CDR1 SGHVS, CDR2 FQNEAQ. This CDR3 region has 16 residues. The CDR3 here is CASSFFPQREGNEQFF. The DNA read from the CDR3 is TGTGCCAGCAGCTTTTTCCCCCAGCGGGAGGGTAATGAG. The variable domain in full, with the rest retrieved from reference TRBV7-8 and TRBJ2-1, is GAGVSQSPRYKVAKRGQDVALRCDPISGHVSLFWYQQALGQGPEFLTYFQNEAQLDKSGLPSDRFFAERPEGSVSTLKIQRTQQEDSAVYLCASSFFPQREGNEQFFGPGTRLTVL.

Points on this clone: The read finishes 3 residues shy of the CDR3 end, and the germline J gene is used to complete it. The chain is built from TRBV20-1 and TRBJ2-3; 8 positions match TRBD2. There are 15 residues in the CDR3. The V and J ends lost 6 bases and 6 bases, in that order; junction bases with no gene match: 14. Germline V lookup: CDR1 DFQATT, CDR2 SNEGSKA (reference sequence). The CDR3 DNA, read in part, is TGCAGTGCCCGTAAGCCAGGGGAGCGGGGGGATACG. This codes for CSARKPGERGDT. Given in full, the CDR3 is CSARKPGERGDTQYF.

The CDR3 sequence: CASSEVDKGSPLHF. The sequenced CDR3 bases are TGTGCCAGCAGTGAAGTTGACAAGGGCTCACCC. This sequence joins TRBV6-1 and TRBJ1-6; no clear D. The CDR3 end lies 3 residues beyond the end of the read and is filled in from the germline J gene. CDR1 MNHNS and CDR2 SASEGT come from the germline V gene. The CDR3 runs 14 residues. Trimming removed 1 base from V and 10 bases from J, with 11 bases in between.

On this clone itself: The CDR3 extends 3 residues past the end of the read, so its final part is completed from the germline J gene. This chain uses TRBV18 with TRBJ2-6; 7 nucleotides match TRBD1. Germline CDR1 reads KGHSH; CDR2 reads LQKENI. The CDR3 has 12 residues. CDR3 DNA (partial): TGTGCCAGCTCACCGGACAGGTCGGTC. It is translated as CASSPDRSV. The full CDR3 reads CASSPDRSVLTF. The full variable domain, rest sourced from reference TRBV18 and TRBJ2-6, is NAGVMQNPRHLVRRRGQEARLRCSPMKGHSHVYWYRQLPEEGLKFMVYLQKENIIDESGMPKERFSAEFPKEGPSILRIQQVVRGDSAAYFCASSPDRSVLTFGAGSRLTVL.

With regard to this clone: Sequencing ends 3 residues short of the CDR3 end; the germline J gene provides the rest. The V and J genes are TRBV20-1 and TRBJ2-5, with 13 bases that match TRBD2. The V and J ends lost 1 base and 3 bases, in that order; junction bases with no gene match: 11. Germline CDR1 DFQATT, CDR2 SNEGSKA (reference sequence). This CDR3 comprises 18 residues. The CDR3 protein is CSARVFSPTSGGKETQYF. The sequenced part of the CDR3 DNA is TGCAGTGCTAGAGTATTTAGCCCGACTAGCGGGGGGAAAGAGACC.

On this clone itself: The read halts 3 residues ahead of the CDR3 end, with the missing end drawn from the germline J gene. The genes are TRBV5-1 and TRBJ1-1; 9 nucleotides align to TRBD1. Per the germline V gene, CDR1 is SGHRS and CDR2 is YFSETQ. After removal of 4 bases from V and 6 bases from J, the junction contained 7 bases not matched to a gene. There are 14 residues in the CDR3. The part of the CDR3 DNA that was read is TGCGCCAGCAGCCGAAACACAGGGGGCTCTGAA. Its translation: CASSRNTGGSE. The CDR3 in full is CASSRNTGGSEAFF.

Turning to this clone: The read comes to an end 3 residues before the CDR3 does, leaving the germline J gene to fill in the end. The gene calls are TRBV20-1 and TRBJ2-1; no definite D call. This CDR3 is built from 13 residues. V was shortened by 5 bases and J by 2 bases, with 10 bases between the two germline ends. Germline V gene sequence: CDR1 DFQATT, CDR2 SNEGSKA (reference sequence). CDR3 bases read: TGCAGTGCTCCACGGGTCACCTACAATGAG. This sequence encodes CSAPRVTYNE. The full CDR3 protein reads CSAPRVTYNEQFF.

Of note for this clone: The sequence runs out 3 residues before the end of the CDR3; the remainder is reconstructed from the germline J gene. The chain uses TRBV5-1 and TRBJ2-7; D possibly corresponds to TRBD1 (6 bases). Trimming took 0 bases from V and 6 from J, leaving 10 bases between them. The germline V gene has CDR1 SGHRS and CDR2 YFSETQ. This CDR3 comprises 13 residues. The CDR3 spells CASSLGIGGEQYF. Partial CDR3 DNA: TGCGCCAGCAGCTTGGGGATAGGGGGCGAG. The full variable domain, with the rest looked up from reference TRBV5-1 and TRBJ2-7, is KAGVTQTPRYLIKTRGQQVTLSCSPISGHRSVSWYQQTPGQGLQFLFEYFSETQRNKGNFPGRFSGRQFSNSRSEMNVSTLELGDSALYLCASSLGIGGEQYFGPGTRLTVT.

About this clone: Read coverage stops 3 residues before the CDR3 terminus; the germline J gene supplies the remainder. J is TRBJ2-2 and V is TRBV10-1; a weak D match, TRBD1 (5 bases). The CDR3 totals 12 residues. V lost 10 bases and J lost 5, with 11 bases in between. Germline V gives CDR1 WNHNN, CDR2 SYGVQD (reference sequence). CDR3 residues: CATSGLTGELFF. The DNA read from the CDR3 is TGCGCCACCTCAGGGTTGACCGGGGAG.

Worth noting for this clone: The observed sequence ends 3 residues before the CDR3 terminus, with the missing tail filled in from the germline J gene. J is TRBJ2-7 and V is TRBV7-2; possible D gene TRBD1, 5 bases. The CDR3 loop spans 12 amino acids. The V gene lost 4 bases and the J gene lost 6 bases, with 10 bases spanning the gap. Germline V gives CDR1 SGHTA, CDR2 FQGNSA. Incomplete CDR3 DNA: TGTGCCAGCAGCTCCCATAGGGGCGAG. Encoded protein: CASSSHRGE. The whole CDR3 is CASSSHRGEQYF.

Partial CDR3 DNA: TGCGCCAGCAGCCTCCGAGGGTACGAG. Translated, it gives CASSLRGYE. The full CDR3 protein is CASSLRGYEQYF. V is TRBV5-1 and J is TRBJ2-7; perhaps TRBD2 as D (5 bases). Read coverage stops 3 residues before the CDR3 terminus; the germline J gene supplies the remainder. Per germline, CDR1 SGHRS and CDR2 YFSETQ. This CDR3 comprises 12 residues. Trimming cost V 4 bases and J 4 bases, with 9 bases left between them.

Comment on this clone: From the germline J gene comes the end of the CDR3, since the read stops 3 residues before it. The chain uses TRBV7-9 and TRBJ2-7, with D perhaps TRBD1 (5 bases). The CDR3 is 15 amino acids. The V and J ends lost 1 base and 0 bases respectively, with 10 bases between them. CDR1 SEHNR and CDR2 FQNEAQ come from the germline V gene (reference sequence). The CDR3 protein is CASSLGQMYSYEQYF. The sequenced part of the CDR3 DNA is TGTGCCAGCAGCTTAGGACAGATGTACTCCTACGAG.

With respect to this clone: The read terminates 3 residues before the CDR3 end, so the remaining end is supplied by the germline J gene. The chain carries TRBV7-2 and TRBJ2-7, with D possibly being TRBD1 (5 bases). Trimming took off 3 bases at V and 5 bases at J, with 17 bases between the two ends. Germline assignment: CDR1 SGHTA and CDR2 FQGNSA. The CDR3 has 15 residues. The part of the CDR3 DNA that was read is TGTGCCAGCAGCTTTAGCTCGGCAGGGTGGAACGAG. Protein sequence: CASSFSSAGWNE. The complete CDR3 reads CASSFSSAGWNEQYF.